This paragraph reports one T cell receptor (beta chain). Possible read error: a much larger clone is one base away. The CDR3 has 13 residues. Per the germline V gene, CDR1 is SGHTA and CDR2 is FQGNSA. The entry originates in a study of blood T cells in healthy people across ages. A second PCR of 7 to 11 cycles used a sample-barcoded 5' primer and a J-beta primer mix. TCRdb reprocessed the 5' RACE reads with MiXCR, giving one entry per CDR3 protein. This sample has 630,000 or so distinct CDR3 sequences; roughly 30% occur once, and the top ten carry less than 20%. Per sample, at least 6 micrograms of total RNA were extracted.

The V call is TRBV7-2, the J call TRBJ2-2; a possible D gene is TRBD2 (5 bases). What was sequenced was blood. The TCR comes from a woman over 75 in good health. CDR3 sequence: CASSLGYTGERFF. DNA for the CDR3: TGTGCCAGCAGCTTAGGCTACACCGGGGAGCGGTTTTTT.